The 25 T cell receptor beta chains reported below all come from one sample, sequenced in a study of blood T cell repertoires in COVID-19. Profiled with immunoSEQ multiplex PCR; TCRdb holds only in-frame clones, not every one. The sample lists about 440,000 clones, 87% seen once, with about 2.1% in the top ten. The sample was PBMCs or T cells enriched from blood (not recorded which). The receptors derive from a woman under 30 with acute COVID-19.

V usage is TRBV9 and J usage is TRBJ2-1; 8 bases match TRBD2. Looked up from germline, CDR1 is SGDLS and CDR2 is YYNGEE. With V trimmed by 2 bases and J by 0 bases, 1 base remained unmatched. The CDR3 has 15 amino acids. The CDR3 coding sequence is TGTGCCAGCAGCGTTAGCGGGACCTCCTACAATGAGCAGTTCTTC. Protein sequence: CASSVSGTSYNEQFF.

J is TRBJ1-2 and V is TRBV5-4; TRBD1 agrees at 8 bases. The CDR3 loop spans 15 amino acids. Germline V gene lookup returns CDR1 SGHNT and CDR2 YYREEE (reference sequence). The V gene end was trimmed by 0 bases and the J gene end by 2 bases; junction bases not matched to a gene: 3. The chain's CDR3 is CASSLGAGGNYGYTF. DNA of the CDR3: TGTGCCAGCAGCTTGGGGGCAGGGGGCAACTATGGCTACACCTTC.

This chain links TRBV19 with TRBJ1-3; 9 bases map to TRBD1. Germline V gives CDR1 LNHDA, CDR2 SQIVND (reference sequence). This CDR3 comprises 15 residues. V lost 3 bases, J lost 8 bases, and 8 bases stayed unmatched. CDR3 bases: TGTGCCAGTAGTATTGGGACAGGGTATTTCGACACCATATATTTT. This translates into CASSIGTGYFDTIYF.

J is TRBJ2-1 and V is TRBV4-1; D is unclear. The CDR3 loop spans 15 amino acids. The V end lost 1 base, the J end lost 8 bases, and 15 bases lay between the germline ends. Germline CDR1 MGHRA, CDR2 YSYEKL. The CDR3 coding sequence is TGCGCCAGCAGCCAAGGGATTACCCGAGGAGATGAGCAGTTCTTC. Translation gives CASSQGITRGDEQFF.

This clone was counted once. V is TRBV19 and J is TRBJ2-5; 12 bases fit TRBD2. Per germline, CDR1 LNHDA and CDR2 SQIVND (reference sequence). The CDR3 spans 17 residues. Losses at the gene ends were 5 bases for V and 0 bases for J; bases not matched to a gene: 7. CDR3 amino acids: CASSPLAGGGYQETQYF. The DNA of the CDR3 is TGTGCCAGTAGTCCACTAGCGGGGGGCGGGTACCAAGAGACCCAGTACTTC.

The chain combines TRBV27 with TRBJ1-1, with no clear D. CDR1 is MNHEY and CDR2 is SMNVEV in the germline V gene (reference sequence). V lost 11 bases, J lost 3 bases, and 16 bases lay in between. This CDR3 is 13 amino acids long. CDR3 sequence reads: CAGIPTGYTEAFF. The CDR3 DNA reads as TGTGCCGGAATCCCGACGGGGTACACTGAAGCTTTCTTT.

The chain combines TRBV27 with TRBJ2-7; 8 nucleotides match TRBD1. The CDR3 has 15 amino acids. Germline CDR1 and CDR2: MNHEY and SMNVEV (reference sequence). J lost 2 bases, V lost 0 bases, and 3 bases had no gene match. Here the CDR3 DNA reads TGTGCCAGCAGTTTATCGCCAGGGGGCGCCTACGAGCAGTACTTC. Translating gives CASSLSPGGAYEQYF.

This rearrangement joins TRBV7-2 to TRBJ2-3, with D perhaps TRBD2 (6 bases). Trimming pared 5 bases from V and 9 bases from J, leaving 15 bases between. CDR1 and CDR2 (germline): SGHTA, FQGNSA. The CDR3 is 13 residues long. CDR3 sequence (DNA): TGTGCCAGCAGCCGCACGGAGGGCGTCACGCAGTATTTT. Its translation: CASSRTEGVTQYF.

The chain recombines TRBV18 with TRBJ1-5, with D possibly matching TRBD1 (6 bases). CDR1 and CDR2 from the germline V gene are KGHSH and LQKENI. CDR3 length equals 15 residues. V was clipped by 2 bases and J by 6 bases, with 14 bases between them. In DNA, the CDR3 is TGTGCCAGCTCACCAGAAACAGGGTTAGGTCAGCCCCAGCATTTT. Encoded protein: CASSPETGLGQPQHF.

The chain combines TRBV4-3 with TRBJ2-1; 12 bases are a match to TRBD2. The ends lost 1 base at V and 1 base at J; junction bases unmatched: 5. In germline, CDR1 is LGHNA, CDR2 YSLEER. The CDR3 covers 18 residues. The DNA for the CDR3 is TGCGCCAGCAGCCAAGGACTAGCGGGAGAGGGGTCCTACAATGAGCAGTTCTTC. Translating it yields CASSQGLAGEGSYNEQFF.

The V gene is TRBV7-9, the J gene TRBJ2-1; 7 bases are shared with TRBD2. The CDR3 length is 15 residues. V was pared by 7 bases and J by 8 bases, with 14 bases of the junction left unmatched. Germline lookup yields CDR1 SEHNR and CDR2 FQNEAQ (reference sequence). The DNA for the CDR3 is TGTGCCAGCATCCATGGTAGTAGCGGGCTCCATGAGCAGTTCTTC. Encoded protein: CASIHGSSGLHEQFF.

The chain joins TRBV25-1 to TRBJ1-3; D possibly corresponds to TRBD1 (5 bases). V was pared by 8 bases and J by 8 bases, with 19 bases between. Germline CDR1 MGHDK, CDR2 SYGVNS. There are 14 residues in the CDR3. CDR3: CASGGGLWRDTIYF. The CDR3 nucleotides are TGTGCCAGCGGGGGGGGGTTGTGGAGAGACACCATATATTTT.

The CDR3 sequence: CASSARKFPYEQYF. CDR3 nucleotide sequence: TGCGCCAGCAGCGCGAGGAAATTCCCCTACGAGCAGTACTTC. The genes are TRBV5-1 and TRBJ2-7, with D hard to call. V lost 4 bases, J lost 2 bases, and 13 bases lay in between. The CDR3 sequence is 14 residues long. The V gene's germline CDR1 is SGHRS and CDR2 YFSETQ.

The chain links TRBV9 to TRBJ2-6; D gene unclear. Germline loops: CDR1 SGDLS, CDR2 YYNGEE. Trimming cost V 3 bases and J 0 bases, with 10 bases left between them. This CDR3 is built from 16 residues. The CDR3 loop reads CASSGALPSGANVLTF. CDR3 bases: TGTGCCAGCAGCGGGGCCCTCCCCTCTGGGGCCAACGTCCTGACTTTC.

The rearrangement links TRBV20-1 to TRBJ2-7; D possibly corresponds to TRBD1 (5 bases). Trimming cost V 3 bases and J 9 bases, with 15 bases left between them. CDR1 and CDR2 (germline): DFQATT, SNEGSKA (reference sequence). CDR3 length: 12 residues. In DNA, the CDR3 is TGCAGTGCTAGTAGGGGAACCCTTGGGCAGTACTTC. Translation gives CSASRGTLGQYF.

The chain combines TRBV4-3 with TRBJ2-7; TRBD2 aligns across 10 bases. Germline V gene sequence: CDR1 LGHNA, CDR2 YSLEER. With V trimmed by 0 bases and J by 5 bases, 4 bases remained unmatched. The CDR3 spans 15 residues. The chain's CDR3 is CASSQELAGNNEQYF. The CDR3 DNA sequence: TGCGCCAGCAGCCAAGAACTAGCGGGAAATAACGAGCAGTACTTC.

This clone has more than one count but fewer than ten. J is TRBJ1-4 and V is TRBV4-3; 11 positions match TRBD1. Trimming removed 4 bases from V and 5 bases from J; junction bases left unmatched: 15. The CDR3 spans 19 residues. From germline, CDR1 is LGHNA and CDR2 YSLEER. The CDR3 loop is CASSLRRTGGLSLNEKLFF. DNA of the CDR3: TGCGCCAGCAGCCTAAGACGGACAGGGGGCCTATCCTTAAATGAAAAACTGTTTTTT.

The CDR3 DNA reads as TGTGCCAGCAGCTTCTACAGGGACCCCTACGAGCAGTACTTC. Translating it yields CASSFYRDPYEQYF. The chain carries TRBV9 and TRBJ2-7, with a possible D match to TRBD1 (6 bases). The CDR3 has 14 residues. Trimming shortened V by 4 bases and J by 2 bases, and 13 bases separated the two germline ends. Germline CDR1 is SGDLS and CDR2 is YYNGEE.

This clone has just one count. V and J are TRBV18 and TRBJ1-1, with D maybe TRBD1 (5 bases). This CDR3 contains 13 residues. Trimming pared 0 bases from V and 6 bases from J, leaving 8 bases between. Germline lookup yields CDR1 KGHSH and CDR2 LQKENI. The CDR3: CASSPPGRAEAFF. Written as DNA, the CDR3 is TGTGCCAGCTCACCACCAGGCAGGGCTGAAGCTTTCTTT.

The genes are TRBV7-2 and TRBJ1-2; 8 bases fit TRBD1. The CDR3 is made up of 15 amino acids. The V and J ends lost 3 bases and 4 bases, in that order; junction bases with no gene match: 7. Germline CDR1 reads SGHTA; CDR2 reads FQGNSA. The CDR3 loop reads CASSFATGDVYGYTF. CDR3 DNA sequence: TGTGCCAGCAGCTTCGCGACAGGGGACGTCTATGGCTACACCTTC.

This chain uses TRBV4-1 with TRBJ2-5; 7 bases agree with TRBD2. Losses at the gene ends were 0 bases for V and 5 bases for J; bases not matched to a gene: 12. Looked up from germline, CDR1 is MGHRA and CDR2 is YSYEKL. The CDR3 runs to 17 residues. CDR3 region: CASSQDWRRGTWETQYF. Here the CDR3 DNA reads TGCGCCAGCAGCCAAGATTGGAGGCGGGGGACTTGGGAGACCCAGTACTTC.

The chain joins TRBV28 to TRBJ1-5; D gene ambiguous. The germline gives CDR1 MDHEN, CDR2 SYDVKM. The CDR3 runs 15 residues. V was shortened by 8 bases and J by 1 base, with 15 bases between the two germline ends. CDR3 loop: CASGSLSASNQPQHF. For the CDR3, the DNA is TGTGCCAGCGGAAGTTTATCAGCGAGCAATCAGCCCCAGCATTTT. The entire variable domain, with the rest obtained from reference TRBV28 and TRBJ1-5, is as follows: DVKVTQSSRYLVKRTGEKVFLECVQDMDHENMFWYRQDPGLGLRLIYFSYDVKMKEKGDIPEGYSVSREKKERFSLILESASTNQTSMYLCASGSLSASNQPQHFGDGTRLSIL.

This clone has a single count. DNA of the CDR3: TGCGCCAGCAGCCTCGGACCCCTCGGGGTTATGAACACTGAAGCTTTCTTT. This codes for CASSLGPLGVMNTEAFF. The J gene is TRBJ1-1, the V gene TRBV4-1; no reliable D call. V was clipped by 4 bases and J by 0 bases, with 18 bases between them. The CDR3 loop spans 17 amino acids. Germline CDR1 reads MGHRA; CDR2 reads YSYEKL.

CDR3: CARALTGDYNSPLHF. In nucleotides, the CDR3 is TGTGCCAGGGCCTTGACAGGGGATTATAATTCACCCCTCCACTTT. V gene TRBV2 combines with J gene TRBJ1-6; TRBD1 agrees at 8 bases. In germline, CDR1 is SNHLY, CDR2 FYNNEI. The trim removed 9 bases at V and 4 bases at J, leaving 8 bases unmatched. The CDR3 sequence is 15 residues long.

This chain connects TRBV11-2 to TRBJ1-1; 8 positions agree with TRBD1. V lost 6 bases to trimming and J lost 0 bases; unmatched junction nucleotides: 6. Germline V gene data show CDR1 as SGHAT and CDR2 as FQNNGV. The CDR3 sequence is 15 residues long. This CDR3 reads CASSLQGAVNTEAFF. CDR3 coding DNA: TGTGCCAGCAGTTTGCAGGGGGCGGTGAACACTGAAGCTTTCTTT.